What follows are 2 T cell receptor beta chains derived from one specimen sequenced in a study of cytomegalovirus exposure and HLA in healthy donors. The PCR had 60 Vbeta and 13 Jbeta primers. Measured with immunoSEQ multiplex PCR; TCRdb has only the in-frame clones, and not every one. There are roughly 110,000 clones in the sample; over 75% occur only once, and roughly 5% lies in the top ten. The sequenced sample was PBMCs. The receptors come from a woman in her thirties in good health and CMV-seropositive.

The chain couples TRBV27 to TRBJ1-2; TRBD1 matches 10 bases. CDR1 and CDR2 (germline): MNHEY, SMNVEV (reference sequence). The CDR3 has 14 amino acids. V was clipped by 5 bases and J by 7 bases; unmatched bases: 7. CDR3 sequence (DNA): TGTGCCAGCAGTCTCCGGACAGGGGGTGTTGGCTACACCTTC. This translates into CASSLRTGGVGYTF.

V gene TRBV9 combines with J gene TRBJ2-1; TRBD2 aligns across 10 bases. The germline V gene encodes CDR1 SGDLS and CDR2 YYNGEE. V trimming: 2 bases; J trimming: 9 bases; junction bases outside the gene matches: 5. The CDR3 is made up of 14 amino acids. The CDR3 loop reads CASSVSGGRLEQFF. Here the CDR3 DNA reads TGTGCCAGCAGCGTTAGCGGGGGGCGCCTTGAGCAGTTCTTC.